This entry is about one TCR beta chain. Its antigen is not known. This sample stems from a study of monozygotic twins with inflammatory bowel disease. Study results and limitations: Limited power may explain why concordant and discordant twins showed no difference in repertoire similarity.

TCRdb re-called the 5' RACE reads; one entry per CDR3 protein, DNA not given. This table holds tens of thousands of distinct CDR3 sequences. CDR1 SGHRS and CDR2 YFSETQ come from the germline V gene. The CDR3 loop spans 13 amino acids. V gene TRBV5-1 combines with J gene TRBJ2-3. Material: blood. This TCR came from a human donor with ulcerative colitis or Crohn's disease, or a healthy co-twin of an affected twin (not recorded which). This CDR3 is CASSSWGSDTQYF. The complete variable domain, with remaining parts taken from reference TRBV5-1 and TRBJ2-3, reads KAGVTQTPRYLIKTRGQQVTLSCSPISGHRSVSWYQQTPGQGLQFLFEYFSETQRNKGNFPGRFSGRQFSNSRSEMNVSTLELGDSALYLCASSSWGSDTQYFGPGTRLTVL.